The clone carrying this T cell receptor beta chain was observed a few times. Other nucleotide sequences from this sample produce the same CDR3. The sample comes from a study of blood T cell repertoires in COVID-19. Study at large: Sites in the United States, Italy and Spain provided acute and convalescent COVID-19 samples. Sources were T cells, B-cell-depleted T cells, or PBMCs; the material itself was cDNA or gDNA.

In the original processing: Amplification with reference gene primers provided the estimates of nucleated cell counts. Assay: immunoSEQ multiplex PCR; the TCRdb copy retains only in-frame clones and omits some. V and J calls and clone size are copied from that table; D and trimming were computed from the DNA. This table holds hundreds of thousands of clones, 60% to 75% found once. This CDR3 has 13 residues. The germline V and J ends were trimmed by 4 bases and 6 bases, with 12 bases remaining between them. Germline V gene sequence: CDR1 SGHTA, CDR2 FQGTGA. Sequenced input: peripheral blood. The chain is built from TRBV7-3 and TRBJ1-1; D may be TRBD1 (6 bases). The receptor comes from a woman older than 75 with acute or convalescent COVID-19. The CDR3 bases are TGTGCCAGCAGCTCGCTACAGGGCGCTGAAGCTTTCTTT. It codes for CASSSLQGAEAFF.